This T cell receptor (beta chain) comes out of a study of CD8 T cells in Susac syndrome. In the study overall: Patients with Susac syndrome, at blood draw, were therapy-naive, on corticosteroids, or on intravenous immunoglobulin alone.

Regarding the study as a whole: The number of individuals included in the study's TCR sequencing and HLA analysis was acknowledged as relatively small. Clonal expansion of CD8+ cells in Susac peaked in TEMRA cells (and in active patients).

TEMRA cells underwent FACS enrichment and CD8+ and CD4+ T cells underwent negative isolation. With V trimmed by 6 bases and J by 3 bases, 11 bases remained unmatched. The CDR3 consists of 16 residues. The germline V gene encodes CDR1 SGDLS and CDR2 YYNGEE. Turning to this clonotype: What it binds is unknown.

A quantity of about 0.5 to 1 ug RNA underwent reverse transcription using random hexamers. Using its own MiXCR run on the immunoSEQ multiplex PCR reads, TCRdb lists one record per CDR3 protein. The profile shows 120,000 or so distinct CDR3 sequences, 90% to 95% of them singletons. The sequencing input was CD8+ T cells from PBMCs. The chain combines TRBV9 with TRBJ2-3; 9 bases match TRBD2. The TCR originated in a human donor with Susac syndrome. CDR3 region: CASTKTAGGVTDTQYF. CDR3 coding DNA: TGTGCCAGCACCAAGACCGCGGGGGGGGTGACAGATACGCAGTATTTT.